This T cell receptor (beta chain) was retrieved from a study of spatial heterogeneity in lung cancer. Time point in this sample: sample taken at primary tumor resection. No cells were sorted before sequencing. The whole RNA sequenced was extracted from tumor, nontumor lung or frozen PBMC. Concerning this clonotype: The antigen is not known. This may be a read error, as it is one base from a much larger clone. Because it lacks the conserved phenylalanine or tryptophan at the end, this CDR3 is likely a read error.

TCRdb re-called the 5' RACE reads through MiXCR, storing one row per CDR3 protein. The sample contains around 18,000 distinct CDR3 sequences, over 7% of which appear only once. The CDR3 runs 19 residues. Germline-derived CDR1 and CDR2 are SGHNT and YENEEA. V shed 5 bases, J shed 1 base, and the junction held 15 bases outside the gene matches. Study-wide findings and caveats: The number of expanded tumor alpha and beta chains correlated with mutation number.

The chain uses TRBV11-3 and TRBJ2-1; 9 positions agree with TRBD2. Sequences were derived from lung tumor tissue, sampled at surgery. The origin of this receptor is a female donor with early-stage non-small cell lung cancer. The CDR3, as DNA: TGTGCCAGCAGCCCCCGGGGTAGCGGGGGCGATCTTTCCTACAATGAGCAGTTCTAC. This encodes CASSPRGSGGDLSYNEQFY.